This T cell receptor beta chain comes out of a study of blood T cell repertoires in COVID-19. As for the study in general: COVID-19 samples from acute and convalescent phases originated in the United States, Italy and Spain.

Germline trimming cut 6 bases from V and 1 base from J; bases unmatched to any gene: 8. Germline loops: CDR1 SNHLY, CDR2 FYNNEI. The CDR3 is 15 residues long. Ages ranged from roughly 18 to 100 years, with residence in approximately 23 US areas. Participants' reported clinical history set cohort assignment. As handled by the study authors: Amplification of reference gene primers provided the estimated nucleated cell counts. Sequencing was performed with immunoSEQ multiplex PCR; in TCRdb, only in-frame clones are kept and a portion is missing. The V and J calls and clone size are taken from that table; D and trimming were inferred from the DNA. The sample contains under 350,000 clones, approximately 86% of which appear only once.

The gene calls are TRBV2 and TRBJ1-1; 7 bases line up with TRBD1. The source of this sequence is a woman aged 40-49 years with acute COVID-19. The sequenced material came from PBMCs or T cells enriched from blood (not recorded which). The CDR3 nucleotides read TGTGCCAGCAGAATGAGACAGGGCCAGAACACTGAAGCTTTCTTT. Amino acids: CASRMRQGQNTEAFF.